Described below is a single T cell receptor beta chain sequence and its context. CDR3 size: 14 residues. CDR1 is SGHVS and CDR2 is FQNEAQ in the germline V gene. Trimming pared 5 bases from V and 5 bases from J, leaving 10 bases between. The data were obtained in a study of blood T cell repertoires in COVID-19. The overall study: Italy, Spain and the United States were the sources of the convalescent and acute COVID-19 samples. T cells, B-cell-depleted T cells, or PBMCs supplied cDNA or gDNA.

In the original workflow: Reference gene primer amplification gave estimated nucleated cell counts. The protocol was immunoSEQ multiplex PCR, while the TCRdb copy is restricted to in-frame clones and leaves out a portion. The DNA was the basis for D and trimming; V, J and clone size are from that table. The data contain about 99,000 clones, around 82% of them seen just once; the ten biggest clones take up about 5%. The J gene is TRBJ1-6, the V gene TRBV7-8; a possible D gene is TRBD1 (5 bases). Sequences were obtained from peripheral blood. The TCR was taken from a man aged 55 to 70 with acute or convalescent COVID-19. CDR3 loop: CASSLGLNNSPLHF. As DNA, the CDR3 is TGTGCCAGCAGCCTGGGACTGAATAATTCACCCCTCCACTTT.